These 9 T cell receptor beta chains came from one sample sequenced in a study of OX40 agonist ivuxolimab in advanced cancers. The assay was immunoSEQ multiplex PCR, and TCRdb's table has in-frame clones only and misses some. The profile shows 90,000 to 100,000 clones, about 79% of them singletons. The specimen was CD4+ or CD8+ T cells sorted from blood, collected in a trial of the OX40 agonist ivuxolimab. Receptor source: an adult with an advanced solid tumor such as melanoma, head and neck, liver or kidney cancer.

The rearrangement links TRBV7-9 to TRBJ1-1; tentatively, D is TRBD1 (5 bases). This CDR3 is built from 13 residues. Trimming shortened V by 4 bases and J by 1 base, and 7 bases separated the two germline ends. Germline V gene sequence: CDR1 SEHNR, CDR2 FQNEAQ (reference sequence). CDR3 loop: CASSSGQNTEAFF. Written as DNA, the CDR3 is TGTGCCAGCAGCTCCGGACAGAACACTGAAGCTTTCTTT.

The rearrangement links TRBV7-9 to TRBJ2-3, with 7 bases identical to TRBD2. Germline CDR1 and CDR2: SEHNR and FQNEAQ (reference sequence). This CDR3 has 13 amino acids. The junction had 12 bases not matched to a gene; V was cut back by 7 bases and J by 11 bases. CDR3 in amino acids: CASNHPGGGGQYF. The CDR3 DNA follows: TGTGCCAGCAATCATCCGGGGGGAGGCGGGCAGTATTTT.

This chain connects TRBV11-2 to TRBJ2-5; 7 bases are a match to TRBD1. Germline V gene data show CDR1 as SGHAT and CDR2 as FQNNGV. CDR3 length: 14 amino acids. The ends lost 3 bases at V and 1 base at J; junction bases unmatched: 2. The CDR3 loop is CASSFDRAQETQYF. CDR3 DNA sequence: TGTGCCAGCAGCTTTGACAGGGCCCAAGAGACCCAGTACTTC. The full variable domain, rest sourced from reference TRBV11-2 and TRBJ2-5, is EAGVAQSPRYKIIEKRQSVAFWCNPISGHATLYWYQQILGQGPKLLIQFQNNGVVDDSQLPKDRFSAERLKGVDSTLKIQPAKLEDSAVYLCASSFDRAQETQYFGPGTRLLVL.

V is TRBV18 and J is TRBJ1-1; D not certain. This CDR3 is built from 17 residues. V dropped 3 bases and J dropped 1 base, with 18 bases sitting between them. Germline CDR1 is KGHSH and CDR2 is LQKENI. The CDR3, as DNA: TGTGCCAGCTCACCTGAAGTAGGGTCACCGCAGAACACTGAAGCTTTCTTT. Its translation is CASSPEVGSPQNTEAFF.

The V gene is TRBV5-1, the J gene TRBJ2-3; D is undetermined. The CDR3 consists of 15 residues. Germline V gives CDR1 SGHRS, CDR2 YFSETQ. The ends were cut back, 4 bases at V and 0 bases at J, with 12 bases in the middle. CDR3 nucleotides: TGCGCCAGCAGCAGGCAGCGAACTAGCACAGATACGCAGTATTTT. It translates to CASSRQRTSTDTQYF.

The chain is built from TRBV29-1 and TRBJ2-1; 10 bases match TRBD2. The CDR3 has 13 residues. Unmatched junction bases numbered 10, after V lost 7 bases and J lost 10 bases. CDR1 is SQVTM and CDR2 is ANQGSEA in the germline V gene. Here the CDR3 DNA reads TGCAGCGGATTCACAGCGGGGGGGCGGGAGCAGTTCTTC. Amino acid sequence: CSGFTAGGREQFF.

The chain recombines TRBV25-1 with TRBJ2-1, with 8 bases aligning to TRBD2. V shed 11 bases and J 8 bases; nucleotides not matched to a gene: 23. The CDR3 contains 17 residues. Germline CDR1 MGHDK, CDR2 SYGVNS. The CDR3 coding sequence is TGTGCCTCCCAAGACCCTCCGGGACTAGAGGGGGGTGATGAGCAGTTCTTC. Protein sequence: CASQDPPGLEGGDEQFF.

The CDR3: CASSKTYLGPQDYEQYF. DNA for the CDR3: TGTGCCAGCAGCAAGACCTATTTGGGCCCTCAGGACTACGAGCAGTACTTC. V usage is TRBV11-2 and J usage is TRBJ2-7; D ambiguous. The CDR3 totals 17 residues. CDR1 SGHAT and CDR2 FQNNGV come from the germline V gene. With 5 bases removed from V and 3 bases from J, the gap between germline ends came to 23 bases.

This chain uses TRBV5-1 with TRBJ2-3; the D gene is possibly TRBD2 (7 bases). Germline values: CDR1 SGHRS, CDR2 YFSETQ. This CDR3 region has 17 residues. V lost 6 bases, J lost 5 bases, and 25 bases lay in between. CDR3 protein: CASKRGPGLGEGDTQYF. CDR3 DNA sequence: TGCGCCAGCAAACGGGGGCCAGGACTAGGGGAGGGAGATACGCAGTATTTT.